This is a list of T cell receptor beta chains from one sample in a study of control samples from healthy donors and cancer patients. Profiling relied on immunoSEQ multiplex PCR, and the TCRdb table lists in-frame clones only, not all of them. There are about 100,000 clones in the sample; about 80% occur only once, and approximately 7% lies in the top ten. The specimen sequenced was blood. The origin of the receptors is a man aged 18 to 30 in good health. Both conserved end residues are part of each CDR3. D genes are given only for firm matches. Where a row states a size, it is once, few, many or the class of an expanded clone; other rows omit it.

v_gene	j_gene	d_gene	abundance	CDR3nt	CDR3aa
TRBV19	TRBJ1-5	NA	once	TGTGCCAGTAGAGACACCGGGCCACAGCCCCAGCATTTT	CASRDTGPQPQHF
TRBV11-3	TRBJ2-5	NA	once	TGTGCCAGCAGCTTAGGGGGTAGCTCTGAGACCCAGTACTTC	CASSLGGSSETQYF
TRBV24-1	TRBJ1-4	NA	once	TGTGCCACCAGTGGGTTTAACGGAGAAAAACTGTTTTTT	CATSGFNGEKLFF
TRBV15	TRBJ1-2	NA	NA	TGTGCCACCAGCAGAGATCTTCGGGGTCGCTACACCTTC	CATSRDLRGRYTF
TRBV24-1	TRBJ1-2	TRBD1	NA	TGTGCCACCAGTGATTCTGGACAGGGGGTTAACTATGGCTACACCTTC	CATSDSGQGVNYGYTF
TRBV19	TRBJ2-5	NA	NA	TGTGCCAGTAGTATTGTGAACCAAGAGACCCAGTACTTC	CASSIVNQETQYF
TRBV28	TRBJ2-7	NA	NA	TGTGCCAGCAGTAAGGGGTACGAGCAGTACTTC	CASSKGYEQYF
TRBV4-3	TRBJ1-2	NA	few	TGCGCCAGCAGCCAAGATACGGGGGATGGCTACACCTTC	CASSQDTGDGYTF
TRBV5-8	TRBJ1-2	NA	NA	TGTGCCAGCAGCGATCCCTTCAGGGTAAACTATGGCTACACCTTC	CASSDPFRVNYGYTF
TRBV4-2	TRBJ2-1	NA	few	TGTGCCAGCAGCCGGGGGGGCACCGCCTACAATGAGCAGTTCTTC	CASSRGGTAYNEQFF
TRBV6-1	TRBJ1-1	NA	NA	TGTGCCAGCAGTGAACAGTACACTGAAGCTTTCTTT	CASSEQYTEAFF
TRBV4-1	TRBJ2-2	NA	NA	TGCGCCAGCAGCCAAGCTGGGTTGGTAGGGGGGAACACCGGGGAGCTGTTTTTT	CASSQAGLVGGNTGELFF
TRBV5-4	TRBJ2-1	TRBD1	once	TGTGCCAGCAGCCTGGGACAGGGGGCGTACAATGAGCAGTTCTTC	CASSLGQGAYNEQFF
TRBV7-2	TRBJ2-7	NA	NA	TGTGCCAGCAGCTTAGCGCTTCGGGGGAGTCCCTACGAGCAGTACTTC	CASSLALRGSPYEQYF
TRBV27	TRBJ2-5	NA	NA	TGTGCCAGCAGTTTGGGAAAGACCCAGTACTTC	CASSLGKTQYF
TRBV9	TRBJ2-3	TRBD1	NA	TGTGCCAGCAGCGTAGACGGACAGGGGAGCACAGATACGCAGTATTTT	CASSVDGQGSTDTQYF
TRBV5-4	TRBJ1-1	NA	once	TGTGCCAGCAGCTCCAGGGCTATGAACACTGAAGCTTTCTTT	CASSSRAMNTEAFF
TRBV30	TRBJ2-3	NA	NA	TGTGCCTGGAGTGTCCCGGAGGGAGATACGCAGTATTTT	CAWSVPEGDTQYF
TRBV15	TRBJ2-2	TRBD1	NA	TGTGCCACCCGACAGGGGGACACCGGGGAGCTGTTTTTT	CATRQGDTGELFF
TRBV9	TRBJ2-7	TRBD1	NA	TGTGCCAGCAGCGTTTCGGGACAGTCTGGGTACGAGCAGTACTTC	CASSVSGQSGYEQYF
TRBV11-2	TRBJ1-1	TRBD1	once	TGTGCCAGCAGCTTGGGGACAGGTTTGAACACTGAAGCTTTCTTT	CASSLGTGLNTEAFF
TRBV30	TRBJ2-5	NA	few	TGTGCCTGGGATACTAGCCCCCCGGGCCAATACCAAGAGACCCAGTACTTC	CAWDTSPPGQYQETQYF
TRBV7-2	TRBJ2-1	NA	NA	TGTGCCAGCAGCTTAGCGGGGGTCTCCTACAATGAGCAGTTCTTC	CASSLAGVSYNEQFF